The clone carrying this T cell receptor (beta chain) has a handful of counts. The antigen remains undetermined. Sequencing of TCR beta, carried out with a high-throughput approach, was applied to CD8+ and CD4+ T cells from the blood. There are 16 residues in the CDR3. The junction had 14 bases not matched to a gene; V was cut back by 6 bases and J by 2 bases. Germline CDR1 and CDR2: DFQATT and SNEGSKA (reference sequence). These data come from a study of CD8 T cells in Susac syndrome. Reverse transcription used roughly 0.5 to 1 ug RNA and random hexamers. The immunoSEQ assay covered 54 Vbeta and 13 Jbeta segments for CDR3. Using its own MiXCR run on the immunoSEQ multiplex PCR reads, TCRdb lists one record per CDR3 protein. The sample contains 160,000 or so distinct CDR3 sequences, roughly 96% of which appear only once. Whole-study results and caveats: Individuals included in the TCR sequencing and HLA analysis were acknowledged by the study to be relatively few in number.

This chain joins TRBV20-1 and TRBJ2-3, with 7 bases fitting TRBD2. The sequenced sample consisted of CD8+ T cells from PBMCs. This sequence originates from a human donor with multiple sclerosis. CDR3 sequence: CSALRDLAATTDTQYF. CDR3 in DNA: TGCAGTGCACTTAGGGACCTAGCGGCAACCACAGATACGCAGTATTTT.